Presented here are 20 T cell receptor beta chains from one specimen sequenced in a study of response to subunit inactivated influenza vaccine. TCRdb passed the RT-PCR reads through MiXCR, listing each CDR3 protein once. The data show over 650,000 distinct CDR3 sequences, with approximately 18% seen just once and roughly a tenth held by the top ten. This material consisted of PBMCs from blood, taken about 5 days after vaccination. These receptors were taken from a man aged 50-60 years who received an inactivated influenza vaccine.

The chain employs TRBV20-1 and TRBJ1-5; 8 bases fit TRBD1. V was pared by 5 bases and J by 4 bases, with 10 bases of the junction left unmatched. The germline V gene encodes CDR1 DFQATT and CDR2 SNEGSKA (reference sequence). This CDR3 region has 15 residues. CDR3 in DNA: TGCAGTGCTTCCAGGGGTTGGACAGGGAATCAGCCCCAGCATTTT. Protein: CSASRGWTGNQPQHF.

J is TRBJ2-5 and V is TRBV6-5; the match to TRBD1 covers 7 bases. The CDR3 consists of 13 residues. Trimming removed 2 bases from V and 4 bases from J; junction bases left unmatched: 1. Germline V gene sequence: CDR1 MNHEY, CDR2 SVGAGI. The CDR3 DNA reads TGTGCCAGCAGTTACGACAGGGTAGAGACCCAGTACTTC. Its translation: CASSYDRVETQYF.

V gene TRBV5-1 combines with J gene TRBJ2-7; 8 bases fit TRBD1. This CDR3 is 17 amino acids long. Germline V gene data show CDR1 as SGHRS and CDR2 as YFSETQ. V shed 0 bases, J shed 9 bases, and the junction held 17 bases outside the gene matches. The CDR3 DNA is TGCGCCAGCAGCTTGGATGGCAGGGGGCATTCCTTTTCCGTGCAGTACTTC. Translation: CASSLDGRGHSFSVQYF.

The V and J genes are TRBV15 and TRBJ2-5, with D possibly being TRBD2 (6 bases). V was pared by 6 bases and J by 5 bases, with 16 bases between. CDR1 is LNHNV, CDR2 YYDKDF, per germline (reference sequence). This CDR3 contains 14 residues. CDR3 sequence: CATRDHSGRETQYF. As DNA, the CDR3 is TGTGCCACCAGGGATCATTCGGGGAGGGAGACCCAGTACTTC. The full variable domain, its missing parts supplied by reference TRBV15 and TRBJ2-5, is DAMVIQNPRYQVTQFGKPVTLSCSQTLNHNVMYWYQQKSSQAPKLLFHYYDKDFNNEADTPDNFQSRRPNTSFCFLDIRSPGLGDTAMYLCATRDHSGRETQYFGPGTRLLVL.

This clonotype turned up a few times. The chain employs TRBV11-1 and TRBJ2-1, with D possibly matching TRBD2 (6 bases). Germline assignment: CDR1 SGHAT and CDR2 FQDESV (reference sequence). Trimming stripped 4 bases from V and 7 bases from J, with 35 bases between. This CDR3 region has 21 residues. Here the CDR3 reads CASSSFPRRHREKGGWNEQFF. CDR3 nucleotides: TGTGCCAGCAGCTCCTTTCCGCGGCGTCATCGGGAGAAAGGTGGGTGGAATGAGCAGTTCTTC.

The V and J genes are TRBV5-1 and TRBJ1-6; no definite D call. Germline lookup yields CDR1 SGHRS and CDR2 YFSETQ. The length of the CDR3 is 15 residues. V was cut by 1 base and J by 0 bases, with 5 bases left in between. DNA of the CDR3: TGCGCCAGCAGCTTGTTTAGCTCCTATAATTCACCCCTCCACTTT. This encodes CASSLFSSYNSPLHF. The full variable domain, with the rest looked up from reference TRBV5-1 and TRBJ1-6, is KAGVTQTPRYLIKTRGQQVTLSCSPISGHRSVSWYQQTPGQGLQFLFEYFSETQRNKGNFPGRFSGRQFSNSRSEMNVSTLELGDSALYLCASSLFSSYNSPLHFGNGTRLTVT.

The chain is built from TRBV29-1 and TRBJ2-2; D is unclear. This CDR3 comprises 14 residues. V lost 4 bases and J 1 base, leaving 10 bases between the germline ends. Germline V gene sequence: CDR1 SQVTM, CDR2 ANQGSEA. Here the CDR3 DNA reads TGCAGCGTTGCCCCGTCGGGGAACACCGGGGAGCTGTTTTTT. Amino acids: CSVAPSGNTGELFF.

The gene calls are TRBV12-3 or TRBV12-4 and TRBJ2-1, with TRBD1 matching 7 bases. The V and J ends lost 5 bases and 0 bases, in that order; junction bases with no gene match: 13. CDR3 size: 18 residues. CDR3 sequence: CASSQDRPLAPSYNEQFF. Here the CDR3 DNA reads TGTGCCAGCAGTCAGGACAGGCCCCTCGCCCCCTCCTACAATGAGCAGTTCTTC.

This chain links TRBV30 with TRBJ2-1; TRBD1 is a possible D gene (5 bases). The germline V gene encodes CDR1 GTSNPN and CDR2 SVGIG (reference sequence). Trimming pared 7 bases from V and 9 bases from J, leaving 13 bases between. The CDR3 is made up of 11 amino acids. CDR3 coding DNA: TGTGCCTACGCAGGGTCCGGTGAGCAGTTCTTC. Amino acid sequence: CAYAGSGEQFF.

This clonotype was seen many times. CDR3 in DNA: TGTGCCAGCACTTTACTTTACTCGGACCGGGATGAGCAGTTCTTC. Translating it yields CASTLLYSDRDEQFF. The rearrangement joins TRBV6-5 to TRBJ2-1, with D uncertain. The CDR3 totals 15 residues. V lost 7 bases to trimming and J lost 8 bases, with 21 bases between them. Germline V CDR1 and CDR2: MNHEY, SVGAGI.

This clonotype has more than one count but fewer than ten. The chain links TRBV4-2 to TRBJ2-1; no clear D gene. V lost 0 bases and J lost 7, with 7 bases in between. The CDR3 runs to 13 residues. Germline-derived CDR1 and CDR2 are LGHNA and YNFKEQ. The CDR3 nucleotides read TGTGCCAGCAGCCAAGATGAAGGGAATGAGCAGTTCTTC. This encodes CASSQDEGNEQFF.

There are many counts of this clonotype. V gene TRBV4-2 combines with J gene TRBJ2-2; maybe TRBD1 (6 bases). This CDR3 spans 12 amino acids. The germline gives CDR1 LGHNA, CDR2 YNFKEQ. Trimming took off 7 bases at V and 7 bases at J, with 10 bases between the two ends. The CDR3 region has the DNA TGTGCCAGCATCGCGGACAGCGGGGAGCTGTTTTTT. Its protein is CASIADSGELFF.

This clonotype was seen more than once but under ten times. This chain uses TRBV20-1 with TRBJ2-2; TRBD2 aligns across 8 bases. CDR1 and CDR2 from the germline V gene are DFQATT and SNEGSKA (reference sequence). This CDR3 is 15 amino acids long. V lost 0 bases, J lost 6 bases, and 6 bases stayed unmatched. The CDR3 sequence: CSARESGGVAGELFF. CDR3 nucleotide sequence: TGCAGTGCTAGAGAATCGGGGGGGGTCGCCGGGGAGCTGTTTTTT.

V and J are TRBV5-1 and TRBJ2-2; a possible D gene is TRBD2 (6 bases). There are 18 residues in the CDR3. Per the germline V gene, CDR1 is SGHRS and CDR2 is YFSETQ. V gave up 4 bases and J gave up 5 bases, with 24 bases separating them. CDR3 coding DNA: TGCGCCAGCAGCCCTACCGGGAGAATCGGTCATGAAACCGGGGAGCTGTTTTTT. This translates into CASSPTGRIGHETGELFF.

There are a few counts of this clonotype. J is TRBJ1-5 and V is TRBV20-1, with 8 bases lining up with TRBD1. Germline values: CDR1 DFQATT, CDR2 SNEGSKA (reference sequence). V lost 0 bases to trimming and J lost 6 bases; unmatched junction nucleotides: 10. This CDR3 region has 16 residues. The CDR3 loop reads CSARDLGQGRSQPQHF. The CDR3 nucleotides are TGCAGTGCTAGAGATTTAGGACAGGGAAGGAGTCAGCCCCAGCATTTT.

There are many counts of this clonotype. V and J are TRBV20-1 and TRBJ1-5, with D possibly TRBD1 on 5 matching bases. V dropped 3 bases and J dropped 3 bases, with 12 bases sitting between them. This CDR3 is 14 amino acids long. The germline CDR1 and CDR2 sequences are DFQATT and SNEGSKA (reference sequence). CDR3 DNA sequence: TGCAGTGCTAGCACAGGTCCCCCCAATCAGCCCCAGCATTTT. Its protein product is CSASTGPPNQPQHF.

The chain links TRBV7-8 to TRBJ2-5; 7 bases agree with TRBD1. The CDR3 is made up of 15 amino acids. Germline V CDR1 and CDR2: SGHVS, FQNEAQ. J gave up 5 bases and V 0 bases, and 6 bases lay outside the gene matches. The CDR3 bases are TGTGCCAGCAGCTTAGCACTGGGGACAGTGGAGACCCAGTACTTC. This encodes CASSLALGTVETQYF.

The rearrangement joins TRBV12-3 or TRBV12-4 to TRBJ1-2, with D maybe TRBD1 (5 bases). V was cut by 5 bases and J by 6 bases, with 19 bases left in between. The CDR3 contains 15 residues. The CDR3 coding sequence is TGTGCCAGCAGTCATCATAACCTCAGGGTGGATGGCTACACCTTC. Its translation is CASSHHNLRVDGYTF.

In its sample, this clonotype was seen a few times. The CDR3 loop is CASSAQTGPFYEQYF. CDR3 bases: TGTGCCAGCAGCGCCCAAACAGGGCCGTTCTACGAGCAGTACTTC. The gene calls are TRBV7-2 and TRBJ2-7; possible D gene TRBD1, 6 bases. The germline V gene encodes CDR1 SGHTA and CDR2 FQGNSA. The CDR3 extends over 15 amino acids. With 5 bases removed from V and 3 bases from J, the gap between germline ends came to 17 bases. Full variable domain (outside the CDR3, taken from reference TRBV7-2 and TRBJ2-7): GAGVSQSPSNKVTEKGKDVELRCDPISGHTALYWYRQSLGQGLEFLIYFQGNSAPDKSGLPSDRFSAERTGGSVSTLTIQRTQQEDSAVYLCASSAQTGPFYEQYFGPGTRLTVT.

This clonotype was recorded many times. The chain recombines TRBV29-1 with TRBJ2-7; 10 positions agree with TRBD2. The CDR3 totals 13 residues. J was trimmed by 7 bases and V by 4 bases; bases with no gene match: 7. The V gene's germline CDR1 is SQVTM and CDR2 ANQGSEA. The CDR3 bases are TGCAGCGTTGGGCTAGCGGGAGTGTTTGAGCAGTACTTC. This translates into CSVGLAGVFEQYF.